These 32 T cell receptor beta chains were sequenced from one sample in a study of cytotoxic CD8 clonotypes in ibrutinib-treated CLL. Here immunoSEQ multiplex PCR was the method, and the copy in TCRdb shows in-frame clones only, minus some. In the table there are about 200,000 clones, just under 80% of which are singletons. The source was PBMCs, collected after 12 months of ibrutinib treatment. The receptors derive from a human donor with chronic lymphocytic leukemia.

This clone was counted a single time. The chain joins TRBV6-5 to TRBJ1-1, with no clear D. The CDR3 is 14 amino acids. V lost 6 bases and J lost 1, with 12 bases in between. Per germline, CDR1 MNHEY and CDR2 SVGAGI. CDR3 nucleotides: TGTGCCAGCAGGAGGTTGGGAGGGAACACTGAAGCTTTCTTT. It encodes CASRRLGGNTEAFF.

In DNA, the CDR3 is TGTGCTAGTGGTTCCACCCTTTCGGAGCAGTACTTC. It yields the protein CASGSTLSEQYF. V is TRBV12-5 and J is TRBJ2-7, with D uncertain. The CDR3 sequence is 12 residues long. Per the germline V gene, CDR1 is LGHNT and CDR2 is FRNRAP. V lost 4 bases and J lost 7, with 11 bases in between.

The CDR3 here is CATEGMADGAFF. CDR3 coding DNA: TGTGCCACCGAGGGGATGGCCGACGGAGCTTTCTTT. The genes are TRBV6-1 and TRBJ1-1; TRBD1 might be the D (5 bases). The CDR3 consists of 12 residues. Germline CDR1 and CDR2: MNHNS and SASEGT. Deletions cut 10 bases from V and 10 bases from J, with 19 bases between.

V usage is TRBV9 and J usage is TRBJ2-7; D is perhaps TRBD2 (6 bases). The CDR3 covers 15 residues. Germline lookup yields CDR1 SGDLS and CDR2 YYNGEE. Deletions cut 0 bases from V and 3 bases from J, with 13 bases between. CDR3 amino acids: CASSVGSAGGYEQYF. As DNA, the CDR3 is TGTGCCAGCAGCGTAGGATCTGCCGGGGGCTACGAGCAGTACTTC.

This clone was counted between two and nine times. The CDR3 DNA reads TGCGCCAGCAGCTTGGAGGGTGACACAGATACGCAGTATTTT. It yields the protein CASSLEGDTDTQYF. The chain links TRBV5-1 to TRBJ2-3; no reliable D call. Trimming left V 0 bases short and J 2 bases short, with 7 bases between. Germline CDR1 is SGHRS and CDR2 is YFSETQ. The CDR3 extends over 14 amino acids.

This clone was seen once. CDR3 amino acids: CASSYAASSYEQYF. CDR3 nucleotide sequence: TGTGCCAGCAGTTACGCCGCTAGCTCCTACGAGCAGTACTTC. The chain uses TRBV6-5 and TRBJ2-7, with D uncertain. V was shortened by 2 bases and J by 0 bases, with 8 bases between the two germline ends. This CDR3 has 14 residues. From germline, CDR1 is MNHEY and CDR2 SVGAGI.

Notes on this clone: This same CDR3 is encoded by further DNA sequences in the sample. This CDR3 is CSAFFTDTQYF. The CDR3 coding sequence is TGCAGTGCCTTCTTCACAGATACGCAGTATTTT. V gene TRBV20-1 combines with J gene TRBJ2-3, with D unclear. The CDR3 contains 11 residues. Germline lookup yields CDR1 DFQATT and CDR2 SNEGSKA (reference sequence). Trimming removed 6 bases at V and 2 bases at J, with 6 bases between.

The chain joins TRBV29-1 to TRBJ2-1, with a possible D match to TRBD2 (6 bases). Looked up from germline, CDR1 is SQVTM and CDR2 is ANQGSEA. The CDR3 totals 15 residues. The V gene lost 6 bases and the J gene lost 9 bases, with 24 bases spanning the gap. The CDR3 here is CSVNPRDSGPGEQFF. CDR3 sequence (DNA): TGCAGCGTGAACCCCCGGGACTCCGGGCCAGGTGAGCAGTTCTTC.

The genes are TRBV15 and TRBJ2-7; 9 bases agree with TRBD1. CDR1 LNHNV and CDR2 YYDKDF come from the germline V gene (reference sequence). J gave up 4 bases and V 3 bases, and 13 bases lay outside the gene matches. The CDR3 contains 17 residues. The CDR3 DNA sequence: TGTGCCACCAGCAGCCGAATAACCGGGACAGGGAGGTACGAGCAGTACTTC. Translated, it gives CATSSRITGTGRYEQYF.

The chain is built from TRBV2 and TRBJ1-5; D is undetermined. The CDR3 is 14 amino acids. Trimming stripped 7 bases from V and 6 bases from J, with 16 bases between. In germline, CDR1 is SNHLY, CDR2 FYNNEI. For the CDR3, the DNA is TGTGCCAGCAACCTGCGGGGTTTGGGTCAGCCCCAGCATTTT. It yields the protein CASNLRGLGQPQHF.

Only one count was recorded for this clone. This chain links TRBV27 with TRBJ2-3; tentatively, D is TRBD2 (5 bases). Trimming removed 1 base at V and 6 bases at J, with 14 bases between. Germline assignment: CDR1 MNHEY and CDR2 SMNVEV (reference sequence). The CDR3 sequence is 15 residues long. The CDR3 here is CASSLLGSRRDTQYF. The CDR3, as DNA: TGTGCCAGCAGTTTATTGGGATCACGGAGGGATACGCAGTATTTT.

This chain connects TRBV4-1 to TRBJ2-1; 13 bases are a match to TRBD2. The trim removed 3 bases at V and 8 bases at J, leaving 13 bases unmatched. This CDR3 spans 18 amino acids. CDR1 is MGHRA and CDR2 is YSYEKL in the germline V gene. The CDR3 spells CASSHAGRGLAGVHEQFF. CDR3 DNA: TGCGCCAGCAGCCACGCAGGGAGAGGACTAGCGGGGGTCCATGAGCAGTTCTTC.

This clone was found once. The chain couples TRBV18 to TRBJ2-1, with TRBD2 matching 10 bases. This CDR3 comprises 15 residues. CDR1 is KGHSH, CDR2 LQKENI, per germline. V lost 1 base, J lost 7 bases, and 4 bases stayed unmatched. The CDR3 nucleotides are TGTGCCAGCTCACCACTAGCGGGGGGCGCAAATGAGCAGTTCTTC. Encoded protein: CASSPLAGGANEQFF.

In its sample, this clone was seen a few times. The CDR3 loop reads CASRRGDRGWEQYF. As DNA, the CDR3 is TGTGCCAGCAGGAGGGGGGACAGGGGCTGGGAGCAGTACTTC. The V gene is TRBV6-5, the J gene TRBJ2-7; the match to TRBD1 covers 10 bases. The germline CDR1 and CDR2 sequences are MNHEY and SVGAGI. The CDR3 has 14 amino acids. Unmatched junction bases numbered 9, after V lost 6 bases and J lost 7 bases.

The rearrangement joins TRBV2 to TRBJ2-4, with 8 bases matching TRBD2. Trimming took 4 bases from V and 0 from J; bases not matched to a gene: 5. Germline V gene lookup returns CDR1 SNHLY and CDR2 FYNNEI. The CDR3 has 16 amino acids. CDR3 sequence reads: CASSGSGGLAKNIQYF. The CDR3 coding sequence is TGTGCCAGCAGTGGGAGCGGGGGACTAGCCAAAAACATTCAGTACTTC.

The rearrangement joins TRBV28 to TRBJ2-5, with D perhaps TRBD1 or TRBD2 (6 bases each). The CDR3 sequence is 11 residues long. Germline V lookup: CDR1 MDHEN, CDR2 SYDVKM. Trimming shortened V by 8 bases and J by 5 bases, and 9 bases separated the two germline ends. This CDR3 is CASGGLETQYF. CDR3 in DNA: TGTGCCAGCGGGGGGCTGGAGACCCAGTACTTC.

This clone was seen more than once but under ten times. This chain joins TRBV6-1 and TRBJ1-6; TRBD1 is a possible D gene (6 bases). This CDR3 contains 13 residues. V shed 6 bases and J shed 6 bases, with 9 bases lying between them. Germline V gene sequence: CDR1 MNHNS, CDR2 SASEGT. The CDR3: CASRGTINSPLHF. The CDR3 nucleotides read TGTGCCAGCAGGGGGACAATTAATTCACCCCTCCACTTT.

CDR3 sequence reads: CASSRGLMNTEAFF. DNA for the CDR3: TGTGCCAGCAGTAGGGGATTGATGAACACTGAAGCTTTCTTT. The chain joins TRBV2 to TRBJ1-1; possibly TRBD1 for D (5 bases). Looked up from germline, CDR1 is SNHLY and CDR2 is FYNNEI. The germline V and J ends were trimmed by 5 bases and 0 bases, with 10 bases remaining between them. The CDR3 covers 14 residues.

This clone came up once. The V gene is TRBV11-3, the J gene TRBJ1-1, with D possibly TRBD1 on 5 matching bases. The CDR3 spans 15 residues. V lost 3 bases and J lost 0, with 11 bases in between. The V gene's germline CDR1 is SGHNT and CDR2 YENEEA. CDR3 in amino acids: CASSLGRGLNTEAFF. CDR3 DNA: TGTGCCAGCAGCTTGGGCCGGGGCTTGAACACTGAAGCTTTCTTT.

V is TRBV10-3 and J is TRBJ1-1; TRBD1 matches 9 bases. Trimming cost V 7 bases and J 1 base; bases outside gene matches: 10. This CDR3 contains 16 residues. CDR1 ENHRY and CDR2 SYGVKD come from the germline V gene. CDR3 DNA sequence: TGTGCCATCACCCCTACAGGGGGCAGGGGGAACACTGAAGCTTTCTTT. It specifies CAITPTGGRGNTEAFF.

The chain links TRBV2 to TRBJ1-3; tentatively, D is TRBD1 (5 bases). The V end lost 0 bases, the J end lost 3 bases, and 12 bases lay between the germline ends. The germline CDR1 and CDR2 sequences are SNHLY and FYNNEI. CDR3 length: 16 residues. CDR3 sequence (DNA): TGTGCCAGCAGTGAAGCGCCTAGGACATATGGAAACACCATATATTTT. It translates to CASSEAPRTYGNTIYF. The full variable domain, rest sourced from reference TRBV2 and TRBJ1-3, is EPEVTQTPSHQVTQMGQEVILRCVPISNHLYFYWYRQILGQKVEFLVSFYNNEISEKSEIFDDQFSVERPDGSNFTLKIRSTKLEDSAMYFCASSEAPRTYGNTIYFGEGSWLTVV.

The V gene is TRBV6-1, the J gene TRBJ2-5; the match to TRBD2 covers 10 bases. Per the germline V gene, CDR1 is MNHNS and CDR2 is SASEGT. V shed 1 base and J 4 bases; nucleotides not matched to a gene: 6. CDR3 length: 16 residues. The CDR3 region is CASSEGSGRAAETQYF. The DNA of the CDR3 is TGTGCCAGCAGTGAAGGGAGCGGGAGGGCCGCAGAGACCCAGTACTTC.

The chain couples TRBV4-2 to TRBJ2-7; perhaps TRBD1 as D (5 bases). This CDR3 region has 14 residues. The germline V and J ends were trimmed by 1 base and 3 bases, with 10 bases remaining between them. Germline V gives CDR1 LGHNA, CDR2 YNFKEQ. In nucleotides, the CDR3 is TGTGCCAGCAGCCAAGGTGGCAGGGACTACGAGCAGTACTTC. It encodes CASSQGGRDYEQYF.

In this sample, this clone is medium-sized. The V gene is TRBV28, the J gene TRBJ1-2, with a possible D match to TRBD1 (6 bases). V was clipped by 2 bases and J by 7 bases, with 20 bases between them. The CDR3 spans 16 residues. CDR1 is MDHEN, CDR2 SYDVKM, per germline. CDR3 sequence reads: CASSLQGPDSGVGYTF. The CDR3 coding sequence is TGTGCCAGCAGTTTACAGGGGCCGGACTCGGGAGTTGGCTACACCTTC.

V gene TRBV25-1 combines with J gene TRBJ2-7, with D perhaps matching TRBD1 or TRBD2 (5 bases each). The CDR3 covers 13 residues. Germline V lookup: CDR1 MGHDK, CDR2 SYGVNS. V lost 4 bases and J lost 2, with 9 bases in between. As DNA, the CDR3 is TGTGCCAGCAGTGTGGGACCCACCTACGAGCAGTACTTC. Residues: CASSVGPTYEQYF.

This clone was seen a handful of times. The chain employs TRBV12-2 and TRBJ1-2; the D call of TRBD1 is as the table states it, not checked on the DNA. TRBV12-2 has pseudogene status. This CDR3 region has 14 residues. The CDR3 DNA is TGTGCAAGTCGCTCAAAAGGGGATCAGGGTGGCTACACCTTC. Translated: CASRSKGDQGGYTF.

The CDR3 bases are TGTGCCAGCAGCCAACCACAGGGCTGGGAAGAAAAACTGTTTTTT. This encodes CASSQPQGWEEKLFF. This chain connects TRBV4-2 to TRBJ1-4, with D possibly TRBD1 on 6 matching bases. Germline V gene lookup returns CDR1 LGHNA and CDR2 YNFKEQ. Trimming pared 2 bases from V and 8 bases from J, leaving 15 bases between. The CDR3 runs 15 residues.

The chain uses TRBV9 and TRBJ2-7; 10 nucleotides line up with TRBD2. Germline trimming cut 4 bases from V and 5 bases from J; bases unmatched to any gene: 3. Per the germline V gene, CDR1 is SGDLS and CDR2 is YYNGEE. CDR3 length: 13 amino acids. DNA of the CDR3: TGTGCCAGCAGCTTGGGACTAGCGAACGAGCAGTACTTC. Protein sequence: CASSLGLANEQYF.

The CDR3 DNA follows: TGTGCCAGCAGTTGGGGTCCCGCCGGTGAAAAACTGTTTTTT. Protein: CASSWGPAGEKLFF. V is TRBV2 and J is TRBJ1-4; no clear D gene. The V end was cut by 5 bases, the J end by 7 bases, with 14 bases between. The V gene's germline CDR1 is SNHLY and CDR2 FYNNEI. This CDR3 has 14 residues. Full variable domain (remainder filled in from reference TRBV2 and TRBJ1-4): EPEVTQTPSHQVTQMGQEVILRCVPISNHLYFYWYRQILGQKVEFLVSFYNNEISEKSEIFDDQFSVERPDGSNFTLKIRSTKLEDSAMYFCASSWGPAGEKLFFGSGTQLSVL.

The rearrangement uses TRBV11-2 and TRBJ1-2; D possibly corresponds to TRBD1 (5 bases). The length of the CDR3 is 14 residues. V lost 5 bases to trimming and J lost 5 bases, with 15 bases between them. CDR1 and CDR2 from the germline V gene are SGHAT and FQNNGV. The CDR3 here is CASSSPGFSYGYTF. In nucleotides, the CDR3 is TGTGCCAGCAGCAGCCCAGGGTTTTCTTATGGCTACACCTTC. The whole variable domain, remainder taken from reference TRBV11-2 and TRBJ1-2, is EAGVAQSPRYKIIEKRQSVAFWCNPISGHATLYWYQQILGQGPKLLIQFQNNGVVDDSQLPKDRFSAERLKGVDSTLKIQPAKLEDSAVYLCASSSPGFSYGYTFGSGTRLTVV.

The rearrangement links TRBV27 to TRBJ2-7; 11 nucleotides agree with TRBD2. Looked up from germline, CDR1 is MNHEY and CDR2 is SMNVEV (reference sequence). Unmatched junction bases numbered 8, after V lost 3 bases and J lost 7 bases. This CDR3 is built from 15 residues. CDR3 loop: CASSFLAGGPGEQYF. CDR3 bases: TGTGCCAGCAGTTTCTTAGCGGGAGGGCCGGGGGAGCAGTACTTC.

The chain carries TRBV11-2 and TRBJ2-7; 12 bases map to TRBD2. This CDR3 contains 17 residues. The V and J ends lost 5 bases and 4 bases, in that order; junction bases with no gene match: 12. Germline V CDR1 and CDR2: SGHAT, FQNNGV. The DNA of the CDR3 is TGTGCCAGCAGCCTCCAATCTAGCGGGGGGGCTCTTTACGAGCAGTACTTC. Translated, it gives CASSLQSSGGALYEQYF. The entire variable domain, with the rest obtained from reference TRBV11-2 and TRBJ2-7, is as follows: EAGVAQSPRYKIIEKRQSVAFWCNPISGHATLYWYQQILGQGPKLLIQFQNNGVVDDSQLPKDRFSAERLKGVDSTLKIQPAKLEDSAVYLCASSLQSSGGALYEQYFGPGTRLTVT.